The rows below give T cell receptor beta chains drawn from one sample of a study of memory CD4+ T cells and cytomegalovirus serostatus. Using immunoSEQ multiplex PCR, the repertoire was profiled, and TCRdb retains in-frame clones only, with some absent. The data contain around 49,000 clones, around four fifths of them singletons. Sequenced sample: memory CD4+ T cells from blood. The receptors derive from an adult in good health and CMV-seronegative. CDR3s include the opening cysteine and the closing phenylalanine or tryptophan. Each record gives: D gene, J gene, clone size, V gene, CDR3 protein, CDR3 DNA. A D gene is named only where the DNA matches it firmly. A clone size is listed for some rows: how often the clone was seen (once, few, many), or a class if it is expanded.

>.|TRBJ2-7|.|TRBV30
CAWSGGDSYEQYF
TGTGCCTGGAGTGGGGGAGACTCCTACGAGCAGTACTTC
>TRBD1|TRBJ1-1|.|TRBV10-2
CATQRTGMNTEAFF
TGCGCCACCCAAAGGACAGGGATGAACACTGAAGCTTTCTTT
>TRBD2|TRBJ2-4|.|TRBV29-1
CSVEDRGDSLAGNIQYF
TGCAGCGTTGAAGACCGGGGGGACTCGTTAGCGGGAAACATTCAGTACTTC
>.|TRBJ2-1|.|TRBV7-9
CASSPRTLWGVNEQFF
TGTGCCAGCAGCCCCCGGACTTTGTGGGGTGTCAATGAGCAGTTCTTC
>TRBD1|TRBJ1-1|medium-sized|TRBV28
CASRQGMNTEAFF
TGTGCCAGCAGACAGGGGATGAACACTGAAGCTTTCTTT
>TRBD2|TRBJ2-3|.|TRBV11-2
CASSPTLAGGLDTQYF
TGTGCCAGCAGCCCCACGCTAGCGGGAGGGTTAGATACGCAGTATTTT
>.|TRBJ1-2|.|TRBV29-1
CSVEDGRNYGYTF
TGCAGCGTTGAAGATGGGAGAAACTATGGCTACACCTTC
>TRBD2|TRBJ2-3|.|TRBV18
CASSPPAGVSTDTQYF
TGTGCCAGCTCACCACCGGCGGGGGTTAGCACAGATACGCAGTATTTT
>.|TRBJ1-2|few|TRBV7-9
CASSLFQGGYTF
TGTGCCAGCAGCTTATTTCAGGGTGGCTACACCTTC
>TRBD1|TRBJ2-1|.|TRBV11-1
CASSLGQGASSSYNEQFF
TGTGCCAGCAGCTTAGGACAGGGGGCCTCAAGCTCCTACAATGAGCAGTTCTTC
>.|TRBJ2-7|.|TRBV29-1
CSVERDGTREQYF
TGCAGCGTCGAAAGGGACGGAACTAGAGAGCAGTACTTC
>.|TRBJ2-7|.|TRBV19
CASSAATGGHYEQYF
TGTGCCAGTAGTGCGGCGACCGGCGGTCACTACGAGCAGTACTTC
>TRBD2|TRBJ2-3|few|TRBV6-1
CASSEGLATLKDTQYF
TGTGCCAGCAGTGAGGGACTAGCCACATTGAAGGATACGCAGTATTTT
>.|TRBJ1-2|.|TRBV20-1
CSASPPHGYTF
TGCAGTGCTAGTCCCCCTCATGGCTACACCTTC
>.|TRBJ2-7|.|TRBV7-2
CASSLPGTGYEQYF
TGTGCCAGCAGCTTACCGGGGACCGGTTACGAGCAGTACTTC
>TRBD1|TRBJ1-3|.|TRBV4-2
CASSQDLDRANTIYF
TGTGCCAGCAGCCAAGACTTGGACAGGGCTAACACCATATATTTT
>.|TRBJ1-2|.|TRBV19
CASSIESGRSYGYTF
TGTGCCAGTAGTATAGAATCAGGCCGGAGCTATGGCTACACCTTC
>TRBD1|TRBJ2-7|.|TRBV6-1
CASSENRGLDEQYF
TGTGCCAGCAGTGAAAATAGGGGGCTGGACGAGCAGTACTTC
>.|TRBJ2-7|few|TRBV6-1
CASSEGRYYEQYF
TGTGCCAGCAGTGAAGGACGCTACTACGAGCAGTACTTC
>TRBD2|TRBJ2-1|.|TRBV4-2
CASSQDLAGGNEQFF
TGTGCCAGCAGCCAAGACCTAGCGGGAGGCAATGAGCAGTTCTTC
>.|TRBJ2-1|.|TRBV29-1
CSVEDPGRQFF
TGCAGCGTTGAAGATCCGGGACGTCAGTTCTTC
>TRBD2|TRBJ2-1|.|TRBV25-1
CASSQLAGVSEQFF
TGTGCCAGCAGTCAACTAGCGGGAGTCAGTGAGCAGTTCTTC
>TRBD2|TRBJ2-1|few|TRBV28
CASSRIRTSGNNEQFF
TGTGCCAGCAGTAGGATTCGGACTAGCGGAAACAATGAGCAGTTCTTC
>.|TRBJ1-1|.|TRBV5-4
CASSLGQGGLTEAFF
TGTGCCAGCAGCTTGGGGCAGGGTGGCCTCACTGAAGCTTTCTTT
>.|TRBJ1-1|.|TRBV19
CASYMNTEAFF
TGTGCCAGCTACATGAACACTGAAGCTTTCTTT
>.|TRBJ2-7|once|TRBV27
CASSPKLGGLYEQYF
TGTGCCAGCAGTCCAAAACTAGGGGGGCTATACGAGCAGTACTTC
>TRBD1|TRBJ2-7|few|TRBV5-6
CASSTGQGYEQYF
TGTGCCAGCAGCACAGGACAGGGTTATGAGCAGTACTTC
>TRBD2|TRBJ2-3|.|TRBV30
CAWSAGGAADTQYF
TGTGCCTGGAGTGCGGGGGGAGCGGCAGATACGCAGTATTTT
>.|TRBJ2-3|.|TRBV7-9
CASSFHGSTDTQYF
TGTGCCAGCAGCTTTCACGGTAGCACAGATACGCAGTATTTT
>.|TRBJ2-6|medium-sized|TRBV7-3
CASSLGPPVSGANVLTF
TGTGCCAGCAGCTTAGGACCGCCAGTCTCTGGGGCCAACGTCCTGACTTTC
>.|TRBJ1-3|.|TRBV11-2
CASSLVVSWEGNTIYF
TGTGCCAGCAGCTTAGTTGTCAGCTGGGAAGGAAACACCATATATTTT
>.|TRBJ2-3|.|TRBV9
CASSVAAGPDTQYF
TGTGCCAGCAGCGTAGCGGCAGGGCCAGATACGCAGTATTTT
>.|TRBJ2-3|few|TRBV4-1
CASSQGTSTDTQYF
TGCGCCAGCAGCCAAGGGACATCCACAGATACGCAGTATTTT
>.|TRBJ2-2|few|TRBV7-2
CASSLYSGELFF
TGTGCCAGCAGCTTATATAGCGGGGAGCTGTTTTTT
>TRBD1|TRBJ1-2|once|TRBV28
CASSPGTGGPYGYTF
TGTGCCAGCAGTCCTGGGACAGGGGGCCCCTATGGCTACACCTTC
>TRBD1|TRBJ2-1|.|TRBV7-6
CASSSRGGAYNEQFF
TGTGCCAGCAGCTCCCGAGGGGGCGCCTACAATGAGCAGTTCTTC
>TRBD1|TRBJ1-3|.|TRBV10-3
CASATGATGNTIYF
TGTGCCAGCGCTACAGGGGCTACTGGAAACACCATATATTTT
>.|TRBJ2-5|.|TRBV7-9
CASSRSTGFQETQYF
TGTGCCAGCAGCCGAAGTACAGGGTTCCAAGAGACCCAGTACTTC
>.|TRBJ2-5|few|TRBV6-5
CASSYDVGTETQYF
TGTGCCAGCAGTTACGACGTGGGCACAGAGACCCAGTACTTC
>.|TRBJ2-7|.|TRBV14
CASSQSPSYEQYF
TGTGCCAGCAGCCAAAGTCCCTCCTACGAGCAGTACTTC
>.|TRBJ2-5|.|TRBV9
CASSGGSLGQETQYF
TGTGCCAGCAGCGGGGGGTCCCTGGGGCAAGAGACCCAGTACTTC
>.|TRBJ1-2|.|TRBV6-5
CASSYLDTNYGYTF
TGTGCCAGCAGTTACCTGGACACTAACTATGGCTACACCTTC
>.|TRBJ2-2|.|TRBV27
CASSFLVLPGQSTGELFF
TGTGCCAGCAGTTTTCTCGTACTCCCGGGACAATCCACCGGGGAGCTGTTTTTT
>.|TRBJ2-5|.|TRBV30
CAFRDRFEETQYF
TGTGCCTTCCGGGACCGATTCGAAGAGACCCAGTACTTC
>TRBD2|TRBJ2-7|.|TRBV7-3
CASSPSSGSTNEQYF
TGTGCCAGCAGCCCTTCTAGCGGGAGTACCAACGAGCAGTACTTC
>.|TRBJ2-2|.|TRBV11-2
CASSPRAGTTANTGELFF
TGTGCCAGCAGCCCCCGGGCCGGGACAACTGCGAACACCGGGGAGCTGTTTTTT
>TRBD1|TRBJ2-5|.|TRBV25-1
CASRAGTGVRETQYF
TGTGCCAGCAGAGCCGGGACAGGGGTTCGTGAGACCCAGTACTTC
>.|TRBJ2-7|.|TRBV5-4
CASSLDNYEQYF
TGTGCCAGCAGCTTAGACAATTACGAGCAGTACTTC